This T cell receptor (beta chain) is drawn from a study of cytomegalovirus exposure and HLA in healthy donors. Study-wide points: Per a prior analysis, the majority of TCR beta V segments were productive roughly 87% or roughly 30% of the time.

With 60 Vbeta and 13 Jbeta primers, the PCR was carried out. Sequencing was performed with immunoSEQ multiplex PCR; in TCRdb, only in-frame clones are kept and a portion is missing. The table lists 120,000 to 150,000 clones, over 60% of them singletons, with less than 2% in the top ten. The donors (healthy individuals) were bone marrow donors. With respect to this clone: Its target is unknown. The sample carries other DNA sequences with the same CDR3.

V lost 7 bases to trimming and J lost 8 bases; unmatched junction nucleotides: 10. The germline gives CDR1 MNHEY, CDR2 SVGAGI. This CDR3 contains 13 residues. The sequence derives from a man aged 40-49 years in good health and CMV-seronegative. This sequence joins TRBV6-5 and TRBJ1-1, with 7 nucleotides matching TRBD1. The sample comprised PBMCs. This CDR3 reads CASIRPGGLEAFF. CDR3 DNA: TGTGCCAGCATCCGTCCAGGGGGTCTCGAAGCTTTCTTT.